This is a list of T cell receptor beta chains from one sample in a study of OX40 agonist ivuxolimab in advanced cancers. Clones were read by immunoSEQ multiplex PCR, and TCRdb kept only the in-frame ones, dropping some. The sample holds about 11,000 clones, just under 75% seen once. Sample: CD4+ or CD8+ T cells sorted from blood, taken in a trial of the OX40 agonist ivuxolimab. Receptors were obtained from an adult with an advanced solid tumor such as melanoma, head and neck, liver or kidney cancer. Each CDR3 is given with its conserved first and last residue.

TRBV9	TRBJ2-1	CASSVEASSSYNEQFF
TRBV2	TRBJ2-7	CASSEGRRVYEQYF
TRBV7-2	TRBJ2-4	CASSLFRSPDKNIQYF
TRBV28	TRBJ1-1	CASSLNNWDRDAEAFF
TRBV9	TRBJ1-2	CASSVAYGPGYGYTF
TRBV5-5	TRBJ2-7	CASSTDTYEQYF
TRBV2	TRBJ2-7	CASSGAYEQYF
TRBV7-9	TRBJ2-1	CASRPGLAGSSYNEQFF
TRBV19	TRBJ1-4	CASSIHGNNEKLFF
TRBV10-3	TRBJ2-7	CAISENSSGTDEQYF
TRBV19	TRBJ2-5	CASVIRGLLKETQYF
TRBV7-9	TRBJ2-1	CASSPRQGPSYNEQFF
TRBV7-2	TRBJ2-3	CASSLLPRLTDTQYF
TRBV27	TRBJ2-7	CASSFRYLGSYEQYF
TRBV6-4	TRBJ2-7	CASSPTTGSEQYF
TRBV7-9	TRBJ1-2	CASSLLDRGLDGYTF
TRBV7-9	TRBJ2-1	CASPQLSPYNEQFF
TRBV7-9	TRBJ2-3	CASSFQGREDTQYF
TRBV7-3	TRBJ2-1	CASSLNGGRANEQFF
TRBV29-1	TRBJ2-2	CSVAPTGNTGELFF
TRBV27	TRBJ1-2	CASSLSGPGGYTF
TRBV13	TRBJ1-1	CASSLEGAMNTEAFF